The 30 T cell receptor beta chains presented below share a single source sample, sequenced in a study of T cells in localized non-small cell lung cancer. Measured with immunoSEQ multiplex PCR; TCRdb has only the in-frame clones, and not every one. The data contain 60,000 to 75,000 clones, 80% to 90% of them seen just once; the ten biggest clones take up around 4.6%. Sequences were derived from PBMCs, sampled before any cancer treatment. The receptor set was obtained from a man aged 40-75 years with stage II lung adenocarcinoma.

This chain joins TRBV7-9 and TRBJ2-7; 7 bases are a match to TRBD1. This CDR3 is built from 13 residues. In germline, CDR1 is SEHNR, CDR2 FQNEAQ (reference sequence). Losses at the gene ends were 4 bases for V and 3 bases for J; bases not matched to a gene: 3. CDR3 amino acids: CASSYQGDYEQYF. The DNA for the CDR3 is TGTGCCAGCAGCTATCAGGGGGACTACGAGCAGTACTTC.

The chain links TRBV2 to TRBJ2-3; 7 nucleotides agree with TRBD2. This CDR3 is built from 16 residues. The germline CDR1 and CDR2 sequences are SNHLY and FYNNEI. Trimming cost V 6 bases and J 6 bases; bases outside gene matches: 15. The CDR3 sequence is CASSLLDGRSGDTQYF. In nucleotides, the CDR3 is TGTGCCAGCAGCCTTTTAGACGGGAGGTCTGGGGATACGCAGTATTTT.

The chain carries TRBV7-9 and TRBJ1-2; TRBD1 is a possible D gene (6 bases). V gave up 4 bases and J gave up 5 bases, with 20 bases separating them. The CDR3 spans 16 residues. The germline CDR1 and CDR2 sequences are SEHNR and FQNEAQ (reference sequence). This CDR3 is CASSSPRTDFVYGYTF. The CDR3 DNA follows: TGTGCCAGCAGCTCACCCCGGACAGATTTCGTTTATGGCTACACCTTC.

V is TRBV25-1 and J is TRBJ2-1; tentatively, D is TRBD1 (5 bases). CDR3 size: 16 residues. Germline loops: CDR1 MGHDK, CDR2 SYGVNS. V shed 1 base and J shed 1 base, with 11 bases lying between them. Here the CDR3 DNA reads TGTGCCAGCAGTGAATTAGCAGGACATTCCTACAATGAGCAGTTCTTC. Its translation: CASSELAGHSYNEQFF.

The genes are TRBV30 and TRBJ2-1; 9 nucleotides line up with TRBD1. The CDR3 loop spans 14 amino acids. The V gene end was trimmed by 7 bases and the J gene end by 7 bases; junction bases not matched to a gene: 11. Germline-derived CDR1 and CDR2 are GTSNPN and SVGIG (reference sequence). CDR3 sequence reads: CASLPGTGRNEQFF. The CDR3 DNA sequence: TGTGCCTCGCTTCCCGGGACAGGGCGAAATGAGCAGTTCTTC.

This chain links TRBV30 with TRBJ2-5, with D possibly being TRBD2 (5 bases). This CDR3 has 14 residues. CDR1 GTSNPN and CDR2 SVGIG come from the germline V gene (reference sequence). V was shortened by 4 bases and J by 2 bases, with 14 bases between the two germline ends. Here the CDR3 reads CAWTRSGSQETQYF. The CDR3 DNA follows: TGTGCCTGGACCCGGAGCGGTTCACAAGAGACCCAGTACTTC.

This sequence joins TRBV9 and TRBJ2-2; a weak D match, TRBD2 (7 bases). This CDR3 is built from 15 residues. Trimming cost V 4 bases and J 2 bases, with 12 bases left between them. Germline values: CDR1 SGDLS, CDR2 YYNGEE. Here the CDR3 reads CASSSRGANTGELFF. The CDR3 DNA reads TGTGCCAGCAGCTCCCGGGGGGCTAACACCGGGGAGCTGTTTTTT.

The chain couples TRBV4-1 to TRBJ1-1; 8 bases line up with TRBD1. Germline CDR1 and CDR2: MGHRA and YSYEKL. V shed 0 bases, J shed 4 bases, and the junction held 10 bases outside the gene matches. The CDR3 spans 17 residues. This CDR3 reads CASSQEAYRTGSTEAFF. Written as DNA, the CDR3 is TGCGCCAGCAGCCAAGAGGCGTACCGGACAGGGAGCACTGAAGCTTTCTTT.

This chain links TRBV7-9 with TRBJ2-2; the D gene is possibly TRBD1 (6 bases). The CDR3 is 15 amino acids. The germline gives CDR1 SEHNR, CDR2 FQNEAQ (reference sequence). The V gene lost 5 bases and the J gene lost 2 bases, with 12 bases spanning the gap. CDR3 residues: CASSLEGVNTGELFF. In DNA, the CDR3 is TGTGCCAGCAGCCTAGAGGGGGTTAACACCGGGGAGCTGTTTTTT. The variable domain in full, with the rest retrieved from reference TRBV7-9 and TRBJ2-2, is DTGVSQNPRHKITKRGQNVTFRCDPISEHNRLYWYRQTLGQGPEFLTYFQNEAQLEKSRLLSDRFSAERPKGSFSTLEIQRTEQGDSAMYLCASSLEGVNTGELFFGEGSRLTVL.

J is TRBJ2-7 and V is TRBV21-1; no check of the table's D call, TRBD1, against the DNA was made. TRBV21-1 is listed as a pseudogene. CDR3 length: 15 residues. CDR3 region: CASSTRGQEAYEQYF. The DNA of the CDR3 is TGTGCCAGCAGCACCCGGGGACAGGAGGCGTACGAGCAGTACTTC.

V usage is TRBV5-1 and J usage is TRBJ2-3; TRBD2 aligns across 13 bases. The V gene's germline CDR1 is SGHRS and CDR2 YFSETQ. The junction had 7 bases not matched to a gene; V was cut back by 4 bases and J by 2 bases. CDR3 length: 17 amino acids. The CDR3: CASSAGLAGDSTDTQYF. CDR3 DNA sequence: TGCGCCAGCAGCGCCGGACTAGCGGGAGACTCCACAGATACGCAGTATTTT.

The rearrangement joins TRBV9 to TRBJ2-2; 7 bases line up with TRBD2. Per the germline V gene, CDR1 is SGDLS and CDR2 is YYNGEE. V was pared by 0 bases and J by 4 bases, with 6 bases of the junction left unmatched. The CDR3 consists of 16 residues. The CDR3 sequence: CASSVGGGVATGELFF. CDR3 DNA sequence: TGTGCCAGCAGCGTAGGCGGGGGAGTCGCCACCGGGGAGCTGTTTTTT. The whole variable domain, filled in from reference TRBV9 and TRBJ2-2, reads DSGVTQTPKHLITATGQRVTLRCSPRSGDLSVYWYQQSLDQGLQFLIQYYNGEERAKGNILERFSAQQFPDLHSELNLSSLELGDSALYFCASSVGGGVATGELFFGEGSRLTVL.

This clone was counted only a few times. The chain is built from TRBV19 and TRBJ1-4; D gene ambiguous. The germline gives CDR1 LNHDA, CDR2 SQIVND (reference sequence). The V end was cut by 7 bases, the J end by 7 bases, with 10 bases between. CDR3 length: 12 amino acids. CDR3 in DNA: TGTGCCAGTACCCTAGTCGGTGAAAAACTGTTTTTT. This gives the protein CASTLVGEKLFF.

V usage is TRBV5-1 and J usage is TRBJ2-7; 8 nucleotides line up with TRBD2. CDR3 length: 15 amino acids. With V trimmed by 4 bases and J by 2 bases, 8 bases remained unmatched. CDR1 and CDR2 (germline): SGHRS, YFSETQ. CDR3 DNA: TGCGCCAGCAGCCTAACTAGCGGACCTACCTACGAGCAGTACTTC. Translating it yields CASSLTSGPTYEQYF.

This clone was seen a few times. This sequence joins TRBV21-1 and TRBJ1-5. TRBV21-1 is given as a pseudogene. This CDR3 has 17 residues. CDR3 protein: CASSSRTWRDSNQPQHF. DNA for the CDR3: TGTGCCAGCAGCTCCCGGACCTGGCGGGATAGCAATCAGCCCCAGCATTTT.

This clone came up a few times. The chain employs TRBV6-5 and TRBJ1-1, with a tentative D call TRBD1 (5 bases). The germline CDR1 and CDR2 sequences are MNHEY and SVGAGI. Trimming took 8 bases from V and 4 from J, leaving 17 bases between them. The CDR3 is made up of 14 amino acids. The CDR3 sequence: CASGGSQGGTEAFF. The CDR3 DNA reads TGTGCCAGCGGTGGGTCCCAGGGTGGCACTGAAGCTTTCTTT.

The chain joins TRBV5-4 to TRBJ1-2; D gene unclear. The CDR3 spans 19 residues. V lost 0 bases, J lost 4 bases, and 25 bases lay in between. Germline lookup yields CDR1 SGHNT and CDR2 YYREEE (reference sequence). The CDR3 here is CASSLDGFLALSSGYGYTF. DNA of the CDR3: TGTGCCAGCAGCTTGGATGGCTTTCTCGCCTTATCTTCTGGCTATGGCTACACCTTC.

This chain uses TRBV29-1 with TRBJ2-3, with no clear D. The V end was cut by 5 bases, the J end by 3 bases, with 18 bases between. This CDR3 comprises 15 residues. Looked up from germline, CDR1 is SQVTM and CDR2 is ANQGSEA. The CDR3 protein is CSVIWAQQWTDTQYF. CDR3 in DNA: TGCAGCGTTATTTGGGCCCAACAGTGGACAGATACGCAGTATTTT.

V gene TRBV18 combines with J gene TRBJ2-7; 7 bases fit TRBD1. CDR1 and CDR2 (germline): KGHSH, LQKENI. The CDR3 has 15 residues. V lost 6 bases to trimming and J lost 6 bases; unmatched junction nucleotides: 14. This CDR3 is CASSADRVRRPEQYF. The CDR3 DNA is TGTGCCAGCTCGGCCGACAGGGTACGTCGTCCCGAGCAGTACTTC.

This clone was seen a single time. The chain employs TRBV5-1 and TRBJ2-1; 7 bases align to TRBD2. This CDR3 spans 11 amino acids. Trimming removed 8 bases from V and 8 bases from J; junction bases left unmatched: 4. CDR1 and CDR2 (germline): SGHRS, YFSETQ. The CDR3 nucleotides are TGCGCCAGTCTGGGGGGGTATGAGCAGTTCTTC. Its protein product is CASLGGYEQFF.

V gene TRBV19 combines with J gene TRBJ2-5, with 7 positions matching TRBD2. V shed 7 bases and J 4 bases; nucleotides not matched to a gene: 9. The CDR3 length is 14 residues. Germline loops: CDR1 LNHDA, CDR2 SQIVND (reference sequence). Here the CDR3 DNA reads TGTGCCAGTACCGATTCAGCGGGAACAGAGACCCAGTACTTC. It codes for CASTDSAGTETQYF. The entire variable domain, with the rest obtained from reference TRBV19 and TRBJ2-5, is as follows: DGGITQSPKYLFRKEGQNVTLSCEQNLNHDAMYWYRQDPGQGLRLIYYSQIVNDFQKGDIAEGYSVSREKKESFPLTVTSAQKNPTAFYLCASTDSAGTETQYFGPGTRLLVL.

The sample holds a few counts of this clone. CDR3 coding DNA: TGTGCCAGCAGTTACTCGATGGGGTCTCAGCCCCAGCATTTT. The encoded protein is CASSYSMGSQPQHF. V and J are TRBV6-6 and TRBJ1-5; no clear D gene. The V gene lost 0 bases and the J gene lost 6 bases, with 9 bases spanning the gap. The germline V gene encodes CDR1 MNHNY and CDR2 SVGAGI (reference sequence). The CDR3 runs to 14 residues.

As regards this clone: The same CDR3 arises from other DNA sequences in this sample as well. The CDR3 DNA is TGTGCCAGCAGTTACTCGATTGGGGAGCGTGGCTACACCTTC. Translation: CASSYSIGERGYTF. The genes are TRBV6-5 and TRBJ1-2; D is ambiguous. Germline lookup yields CDR1 MNHEY and CDR2 SVGAGI. CDR3 length: 14 amino acids. V was shortened by 0 bases and J by 7 bases, with 12 bases between the two germline ends.

This chain uses TRBV30 with TRBJ1-1; 8 positions match TRBD1. V dropped 2 bases and J dropped 3; count of bases not matched to a gene: 14. The CDR3 sequence is 17 residues long. CDR1 and CDR2 from the germline V gene are GTSNPN and SVGIG (reference sequence). The CDR3 coding sequence is TGTGCCTGGAGTCTAATTGGACAGGGAGTCTTGGACACTGAAGCTTTCTTT. It translates to CAWSLIGQGVLDTEAFF.

This sequence joins TRBV5-4 and TRBJ2-5, with TRBD1 matching over 10 bases. The CDR3 covers 16 residues. Germline V lookup: CDR1 SGHNT, CDR2 YYREEE (reference sequence). V was pared by 4 bases and J by 2 bases, with 8 bases of the junction left unmatched. The CDR3: CASSRQGAELQETQYF. CDR3 nucleotide sequence: TGTGCCAGCAGCCGACAGGGGGCTGAGCTACAAGAGACCCAGTACTTC.

The chain employs TRBV2 and TRBJ2-1; weak D call: TRBD2 (6 bases). Looked up from germline, CDR1 is SNHLY and CDR2 is FYNNEI. Trimming cost V 7 bases and J 14 bases, with 27 bases left between them. This CDR3 comprises 15 residues. The CDR3 reads CASTDPGPTKTSKFF. In DNA form, the CDR3 reads TGTGCCAGCACGGACCCGGGACCGACCAAAACTAGCAAGTTCTTC.

The chain uses TRBV7-9 and TRBJ2-3, with D hard to call. The CDR3 runs to 12 residues. Germline CDR1 SEHNR, CDR2 FQNEAQ (reference sequence). V was clipped by 8 bases and J by 6 bases, with 12 bases between them. The CDR3 loop is CASGTGWDTQYF. CDR3 sequence (DNA): TGTGCCAGCGGAACCGGGTGGGATACGCAGTATTTT.

There are a few counts of this clone. The chain carries TRBV19 and TRBJ1-5; D is possibly TRBD1 (5 bases). Per germline, CDR1 LNHDA and CDR2 SQIVND (reference sequence). V lost 5 bases and J 1 base, leaving 12 bases between the germline ends. The CDR3 is 15 amino acids. DNA of the CDR3: TGTGCCAGTAGTGAACGGGGCACGAGCAATCAGCCCCAGCATTTT. Its protein is CASSERGTSNQPQHF.

This clone occurred once. The junction differs from germline at one of its ends, possibly a read error. The DNA of the CDR3 is TGTGCCAGCAGTTTAGGGCGGGCCTACGAGCAGTACTTC. Protein product: CASSLGRAYEQYF. This chain joins TRBV7-9 and TRBJ2-7; D might be TRBD2 (5 bases). The CDR3 extends over 13 amino acids. Germline values: CDR1 SEHNR, CDR2 FQNEAQ (reference sequence).

The gene calls are TRBV30 and TRBJ2-1; 13 nucleotides line up with TRBD2. CDR1 is GTSNPN and CDR2 is SVGIG in the germline V gene (reference sequence). The CDR3 contains 15 residues. The junction had 7 bases not matched to a gene; V was cut back by 2 bases and J by 9 bases. CDR3 protein: CAWSLTSGRGAEQFF. For the CDR3, the DNA is TGTGCCTGGAGTTTAACTAGCGGGAGGGGGGCTGAGCAGTTCTTC.